This T cell receptor (beta chain) was obtained from a study of T cells expressing NK-cell markers. The wider study: One of the eight sequenced donors was seronegative, whereas the other seven were HCMV-seropositive.

Points from the study as a whole: Unclear, still, was the HCMV specificity of the expanded NKG2C+ T cell clones. Roughly 1.0-8% of CD8+ T cells in roughly six donors belonged to dominant NKG2C+ clonotypes. These clonotypes also led the CD3+CD56-NKG2C+ fraction in several donors.

In the case of this clonotype: What it binds is unknown.

TCRdb re-called the 5' RACE reads, yielding one record per CDR3 amino acid sequence without DNA. Its listing shows almost 450,000 distinct CDR3 sequences. The sequenced material came from blood T cells: a sorted CD56 or NKG2C T cell subset, CD4+ or CD8+ T cells, or bulk PBMC T cells (not recorded which). The sequence derives from a woman aged 18-69 years in good health.

CDR3 sequence reads: CSGRTVGEQFF. The chain carries TRBV20-1 and TRBJ2-1; the D call from TCRdb, TRBD1, cannot be confirmed without DNA. The V gene's germline CDR1 is DFQATT and CDR2 SNEGSKA (reference sequence). CDR3 length equals 11 residues.